This paragraph covers one TCR beta chain sequence. Its cognate antigen is unknown. The CDR3 is made up of 14 amino acids. Between the trimmed V and J ends, which lost 5 bases and 3 bases, there was a span of 17 bases. Per germline, CDR1 SQVTM and CDR2 ANQGSEA. These data belong to a study of neurological immune-mediated disorders. Findings of the study overall: The greatest TCR clonal expansion occurred in HTLV-1-associated myelopathy and the least in multiple sclerosis, which fell below healthy controls.

By 5'RACE with 10-nucleotide random UMIs, the cDNA was made. TCRdb fed the 5' RACE reads into MiXCR, producing one record per CDR3 protein. The sample yields more than 15,000 distinct CDR3 sequences, 14% to 15% seen once. Unsorted libraries were prepared from 2 million PBMCs that had been stored at -80 C. The sequenced material came from PBMCs. The chain carries TRBV29-1 and TRBJ2-7; a possible D gene is TRBD1 (6 bases). This TCR came from a man aged 60 to 69 with HTLV-1-associated myelopathy (HAM/TSP). This CDR3 is CSVMTGPGLYEQYF. The CDR3 nucleotides read TGCAGCGTTATGACAGGCCCAGGGCTCTACGAGCAGTACTTC.